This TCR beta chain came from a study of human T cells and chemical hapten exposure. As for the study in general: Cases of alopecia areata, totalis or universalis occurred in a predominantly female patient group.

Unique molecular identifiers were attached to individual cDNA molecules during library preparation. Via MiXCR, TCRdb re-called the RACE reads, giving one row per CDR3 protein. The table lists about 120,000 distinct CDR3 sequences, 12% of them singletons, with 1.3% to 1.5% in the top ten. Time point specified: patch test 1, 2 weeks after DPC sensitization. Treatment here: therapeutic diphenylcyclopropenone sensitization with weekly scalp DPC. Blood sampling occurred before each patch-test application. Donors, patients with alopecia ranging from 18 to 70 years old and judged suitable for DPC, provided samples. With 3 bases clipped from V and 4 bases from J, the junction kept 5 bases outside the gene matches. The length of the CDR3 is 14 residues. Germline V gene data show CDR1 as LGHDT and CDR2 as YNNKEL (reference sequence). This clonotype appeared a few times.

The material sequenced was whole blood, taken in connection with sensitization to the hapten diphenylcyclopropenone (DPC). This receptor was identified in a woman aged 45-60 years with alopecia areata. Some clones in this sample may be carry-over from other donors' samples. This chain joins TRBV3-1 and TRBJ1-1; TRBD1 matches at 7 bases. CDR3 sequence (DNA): TGTGCCAGCAGCCAGGCAGGGGGTGGCACTGAAGCTTTCTTT. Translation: CASSQAGGGTEAFF.